These T cell receptor beta chains were read from a single sample in a study of T cells in Graves' hyperthyroidism and ophthalmopathy. TCRdb called the multiplex PCR reads again in MiXCR, with one record for every CDR3 protein. The sample carries 250,000 to 300,000 distinct CDR3 sequences, about 14% recorded once. The material sequenced was blood. These TCRs come from a woman aged 35 to 49 with Graves' hyperthyroidism that later progressed to Graves' ophthalmopathy. Both conserved end residues are part of each CDR3. The order of the fields is V gene, J gene, CDR3 protein.

TRBV11-2,TRBJ1-1,CASSLRLGVNTEAFF
TRBV4-1,TRBJ2-7,CASSQVPPVTYEQYF
TRBV28,TRBJ2-2,CATLGGNTGELFF
TRBV28,TRBJ2-7,CASTVTGSLEEQYF
TRBV7-9,TRBJ2-3,CASSLVNVASTDTQYF
TRBV28,TRBJ2-7,CASSGPSQYF
TRBV20-1,TRBJ1-1,CSARDLWVNTEAFF
TRBV2,TRBJ1-5,CASSEKGFGSYSNQPQHF
TRBV6-1,TRBJ2-5,CASRTDQGRRETQYF
TRBV7-8,TRBJ2-7,CASSFGIRWRVDSSYEQYF
TRBV5-4,TRBJ1-1,CANSLGRDTEAFF
TRBV11-2,TRBJ2-5,CASSLVRAAETQYF
TRBV6-1,TRBJ2-5,CASSSRSAVGIRETQYF
TRBV9,TRBJ2-3,CASSRTSGTRISTDTQYF
TRBV5-1,TRBJ2-7,CASSLGLPVSYEQYF
TRBV20-1,TRBJ2-5,CSARGGQGMETQYF
TRBV2,TRBJ2-7,CTSRRGQGARGRTYEQYF
TRBV5-1,TRBJ2-7,CASSWTSGAEQYF
TRBV19,TRBJ2-5,CASSTQGLVTQETQYF
TRBV7-9,TRBJ1-1,CASSRSDNVQMNTEAFF
TRBV10-3,TRBJ2-7,CATLPAPAYEQYF
TRBV9,TRBJ2-3,CASSVAGAGTDTQYF